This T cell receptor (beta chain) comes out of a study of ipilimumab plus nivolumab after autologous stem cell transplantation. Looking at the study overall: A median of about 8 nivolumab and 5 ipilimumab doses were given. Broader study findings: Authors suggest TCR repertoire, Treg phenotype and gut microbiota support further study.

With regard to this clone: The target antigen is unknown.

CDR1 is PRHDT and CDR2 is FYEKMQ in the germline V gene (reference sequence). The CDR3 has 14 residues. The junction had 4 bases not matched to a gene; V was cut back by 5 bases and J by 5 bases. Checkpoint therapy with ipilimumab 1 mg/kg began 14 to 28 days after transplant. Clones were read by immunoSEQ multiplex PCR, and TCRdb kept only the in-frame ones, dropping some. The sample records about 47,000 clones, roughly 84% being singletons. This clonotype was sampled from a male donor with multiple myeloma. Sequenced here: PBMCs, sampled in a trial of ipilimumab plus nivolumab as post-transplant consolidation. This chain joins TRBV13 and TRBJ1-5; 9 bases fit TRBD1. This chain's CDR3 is CASSHRDRDQPQHF. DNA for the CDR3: TGTGCCAGCAGCCATCGGGACAGGGATCAGCCCCAGCATTTT.